A single sample is the source of the 2 T cell receptor beta chains below, sequenced in a study of T cell repertoires in cytomegalovirus infection. TCRdb passed the reads through MiXCR, listing each CDR3 protein once. The profile shows roughly 300,000 distinct CDR3 sequences, 25% of them singletons. The specimen was PBMCs. The source is a human donor in good health (CMV status not recorded). Some clones in this sample may be carry-over from other donors' samples.

The rearrangement links TRBV12-3 or TRBV12-4 to TRBJ1-2; D gene uncertain. The CDR3 sequence is 12 residues long. V dropped 5 bases and J dropped 4 bases, with 8 bases sitting between them. CDR3 region: CASSPLFYGYTF. The CDR3 bases are TGTGCCAGCAGTCCTCTCTTCTATGGCTACACCTTC.

The rearrangement links TRBV12-3 or TRBV12-4 to TRBJ1-2; 8 bases fit TRBD1. The junction had 9 bases not matched to a gene; V was cut back by 5 bases and J by 7 bases. The CDR3 spans 14 residues. In DNA, the CDR3 is TGTGCCAGCAGTCCCCTAGGACAGGGTAGTGGCTACACCTTC. Its translation: CASSPLGQGSGYTF.